This is a list of T cell receptor beta chains from one sample in a study of blood T cell repertoires in COVID-19. Data came from immunoSEQ multiplex PCR; TCRdb stores just in-frame clones and leaves some out. This table holds around 140,000 clones, just under 80% found once. The specimen sequenced was peripheral blood. The receptors originated from a woman aged 55-75 years with acute or convalescent COVID-19. Each CDR3 is given with its conserved first and last residue. The D gene is left open where the match is weak. For some rows the clone size is stated as once, few or many, or as a class when expanded; others skip it.

>.|TRBV11-2|TRBJ2-7|.
TGTGCCAGCAGAAATCCCGGGTCAGGGCAAATTTCCTACGAGCAGTACTTC
CASRNPGSGQISYEQYF
>TRBD1|TRBV24-1|TRBJ2-1|.
TGTGCCACCAAAGCGACAGGGGTCAATGAGCAGTTCTTC
CATKATGVNEQFF
>.|TRBV11-2|TRBJ1-1|.
TGTGCCAGCAGCCTCTTTCTCACTGAAGCTTTCTTT
CASSLFLTEAFF
>.|TRBV9|TRBJ1-2|.
TGTGCCAGCAGCGTAGAGGGGATGGATGGCTACACCTTC
CASSVEGMDGYTF
>.|TRBV11-2|TRBJ2-2|.
TGTGCCAGCAGGTTAGCAGGGGAGCTGTTTTTT
CASRLAGELFF
>TRBD2|TRBV19|TRBJ2-3|.
TGTGCCAGTAGTCTTGGACTAGCGGCCACCACAGATACGCAGTATTTT
CASSLGLAATTDTQYF
>TRBD2|TRBV19|TRBJ2-1|.
TGTGCCAGTAGTATGGGAAGCGGGAGGAGAAGTTACAATGAGCAGTTCTTC
CASSMGSGRRSYNEQFF
>.|TRBV5-1|TRBJ2-2|few
TGCGCCAGCAGCTTGGTCGGCGGGGAGCTGTTTTTT
CASSLVGGELFF
>.|TRBV27|TRBJ1-5|few
TGTGCCAGCAGTCCACTTCTTTTCCAGGGGAATCAGCCCCAGCATTTT
CASSPLLFQGNQPQHF
>.|TRBV6-5|TRBJ2-1|.
TGTGCCAGCAGTTATGAGGGGGATGAGCAGTTCTTC
CASSYEGDEQFF
>.|TRBV29-1|TRBJ2-7|.
TGCAGCGTTGCCGTAAGGCTAGCGAACCACGAGCAGTACTTC
CSVAVRLANHEQYF
>.|TRBV19|TRBJ2-3|.
TGTGCCAGTAGTATTCCTCAAACTCCAGATACGCAGTATTTT
CASSIPQTPDTQYF
>TRBD2|TRBV20-1|TRBJ2-7|.
TGCAGTGCTAGTACCCCAACCGGGACTAGTCGCTACGAGCAGTACTTC
CSASTPTGTSRYEQYF
>.|TRBV10-1|TRBJ2-3|.
TGCGCCAGCAAACCGACAGACACAGATACGCAGTATTTT
CASKPTDTDTQYF
>TRBD1|TRBV7-7|TRBJ2-1|.
TGTGCTAGCAGCTTAGCCGGGACAGGGATTTCCAATGAGCAGTTCTTC
CASSLAGTGISNEQFF
>.|TRBV5-1|TRBJ1-4|.
TGCGCCAGCAGCCCCCCTCAAGAGGAAAAACTGTTTTTT
CASSPPQEEKLFF
>.|TRBV28|TRBJ1-5|few
TGTGCCAGCAGTTTACTCCCCAAGACAGTCAGTCAGCCCCAGCATTTT
CASSLLPKTVSQPQHF
>.|TRBV9|TRBJ2-7|few
TGTGCCAGCAGCGTAGGGGGGGATGTCGCCTACGAGCAGTACTTC
CASSVGGDVAYEQYF
>TRBD2|TRBV5-1|TRBJ2-7|.
TGCGCCAGCAGCTACTCATCCGGGAGGGAGAGGGGGACACGCTCCTACGAGCAGTACTTC
CASSYSSGRERGTRSYEQYF
>TRBD2|TRBV5-4|TRBJ2-5|.
TGTGCCAGCAGCTCCCGGTTAGCGGGAGTAGGGACCCAGTACTTC
CASSSRLAGVGTQYF
>TRBD2|TRBV7-6|TRBJ2-2|.
TGTGCCAGCAGCTTAGTTCGGGCGGGAGGGCCTCGAGATCCCGGGGAGCTGTTTTTT
CASSLVRAGGPRDPGELFF
>TRBD1|TRBV28|TRBJ2-1|.
TGTGCCAGCAGGGCCATGGACAGGGTTTTCTACAATGAGCAGTTCTTC
CASRAMDRVFYNEQFF
>.|TRBV5-4|TRBJ1-5|once
TGTGCCAGCAGCTCAAACGGGGGCAATCAGCCCCAGCATTTT
CASSSNGGNQPQHF
>.|TRBV19|TRBJ1-5|.
TGTGCCAGTAGTATTCGACAGGCTGCAGGAGTAAAATATAGCAATCAGCCCCAGCATTTT
CASSIRQAAGVKYSNQPQHF
>TRBD2|TRBV10-2|TRBJ2-3|few
TGCGCCATCCGCCGTAGCGGGTCGGGCACAGATACGCAGTATTTT
CAIRRSGSGTDTQYF
>.|TRBV5-4|TRBJ2-7|few
TGTGCCAGCAGATTGCAGGGATCCCGCTACGAGCAGTACTTC
CASRLQGSRYEQYF
>.|TRBV6-5|TRBJ1-4|.
TGTGCCAGCAGGCGACAGATCTCTAATGAAAAACTGTTTTTT
CASRRQISNEKLFF
>TRBD2|TRBV11-3|TRBJ2-2|.
TGTGCCAGCAGCTTAGGTGGGACTAGCACCGGGGAGCTGTTTTTT
CASSLGGTSTGELFF
>.|TRBV5-1|TRBJ2-7|.
TGCGCCAGCAGTCTAGCCACAGTAGGGTACGAGCAGTACTTC
CASSLATVGYEQYF
>TRBD2|TRBV28|TRBJ2-1|few
TGTGCCAGCAGGGCGGGAGGGCGCTACAATGAGCAGTTCTTC
CASRAGGRYNEQFF
>TRBD2|TRBV19|TRBJ2-7|.
TGTGCCAGTAGTATAGGAACGGCGGGAGCTTACGAGCAGTACTTC
CASSIGTAGAYEQYF
>.|TRBV2|TRBJ1-6|.
TGTGCCAGCGGCGGATTGAGCTCCTATAATTCACCCCTCCACTTT
CASGGLSSYNSPLHF
>.|TRBV7-2|TRBJ1-1|once
TGTGCCAGCAGCTTTCGGCGGGAGGAAGCTTTCTTT
CASSFRREEAFF
>.|TRBV15|TRBJ2-5|few
TGTGCCACCAGCAGAGATCCGGGGGAGACCCAGTACTTC
CATSRDPGETQYF
>.|TRBV5-1|TRBJ1-5|once
TGCGCCAGCAGCTTGGTGGCAGGCAATCAGCCCCAGCATTTT
CASSLVAGNQPQHF
>.|TRBV9|TRBJ2-1|.
TGTGCCAGCAGCGTAGGGGCGGGCCCATACAATGAGCAGTTCTTC
CASSVGAGPYNEQFF
>.|TRBV30|TRBJ1-2|.
TGTGTCCAGGGAAACGATGGCTACACCTTC
CVQGNDGYTF